Given below is one T cell receptor (beta chain) in context. The data originate from a study of blood T cell repertoires in COVID-19. Germline V gene lookup returns CDR1 SGHRS and CDR2 YFSETQ. There are 13 residues in the CDR3. V was clipped by 6 bases and J by 4 bases; unmatched bases: 3. Which cohort a participant joined came from the clinical history participants gave. Here immunoSEQ multiplex PCR was the method, and the copy in TCRdb shows in-frame clones only, minus some. Counted here are some 150,000 clones, around 86% occurring once; the ten biggest clones make up under 4.5%. Sequencing was performed on PBMCs or T cells enriched from blood (not recorded which). This receptor was obtained from a man aged 50-59 years who had recovered from COVID-19. The chain joins TRBV5-1 to TRBJ2-3; 9 bases are shared with TRBD1. The CDR3 region has the DNA TGCGCCAGCACGAGACAGGGGGCAGATACGCAGTATTTT. Residues: CASTRQGADTQYF.